Described below is a single T cell receptor beta chain sequence and its context. Reverse transcription used about 0.5 to 1 ug RNA and random hexamers. Across 54 Vbeta and 13 Jbeta, TCR beta CDR3 was amplified with immunoSEQ multiplex PCR. TCRdb itself ran the immunoSEQ multiplex PCR reads through MiXCR, one entry per CDR3 protein. The sample records about 300,000 distinct CDR3 sequences, about 88% being singletons. Sequencing of TCR beta was carried out in blood CD8+ and CD4+ T cells. The data are from a study of CD8 T cells in Susac syndrome. The TCR sequence derives from a human donor with multiple sclerosis. Sequencing was carried out using CD8+ T cells from PBMCs.

CDR3 protein: CASSENPSGGFTNEQFF. CDR3 nucleotides: TGTGCCAGCAGCGAGAACCCCAGCGGGGGGTTTACGAATGAGCAGTTCTTC. V gene TRBV7-9 combines with J gene TRBJ2-1; 9 bases are shared with TRBD2. The junction had 15 bases not matched to a gene; V was cut back by 5 bases and J by 7 bases. CDR3 length equals 17 residues. Germline CDR1 SEHNR, CDR2 FQNEAQ (reference sequence).